This T cell receptor (beta chain) stems from a study of pediatric ulcerative colitis. Using immunoSEQ multiplex PCR, the repertoire was profiled, and TCRdb retains in-frame clones only, with some absent. Altogether about 24,000 clones are present, roughly 70% being singletons, with the ten largest covering roughly 7.8%. Trimming removed 3 bases from V and 2 bases from J; junction bases left unmatched: 3. CDR3 length equals 15 residues. Germline CDR1 and CDR2: SGHAT and FQDESV (reference sequence). Rectal tissue came from one to two pinch biopsies taken at colonoscopy. This chain links TRBV11-1 with TRBJ2-1; 8 bases agree with TRBD2. Sequenced: gut tissue. The clonotype was recovered from a boy aged 5 to 17 with severe ulcerative colitis. The CDR3 DNA reads TGTGCCAGCAGCTTCACTAGCGGTGCCTACAATGAGCAGTTCTTC. This codes for CASSFTSGAYNEQFF.